The following is a T cell receptor beta chain sequence with its context. Its antigen is unknown. Germline CDR1 and CDR2: MNHEY and SMNVEV (reference sequence). J was trimmed by 3 bases and V by 6 bases; bases with no gene match: 14. This CDR3 is built from 19 residues. This PCR relied on a set of 60 Vbeta primers and 13 Jbeta primers. Produced via immunoSEQ multiplex PCR; TCRdb's table is partial and in-frame only. The repertoire holds about 150,000 clones, with around 79% as singletons. This entry is derived from a study of cytomegalovirus exposure and HLA in healthy donors. Notes on the study in general: Most TCR sequences showed up rarely, but some public TCRs showed up in many donors. A missense DCLRE1C variant was associated with V- and J-gene trimming of TCR beta chains in a later analysis, and an independent cohort replicated the association.

Material: PBMCs. This TCR derives from a woman aged 40 to 50 in good health and CMV-seronegative. The chain links TRBV27 to TRBJ2-1, with 13 positions matching TRBD2. As DNA, the CDR3 is TGTGCCAGCAGAAAGCTACGCCAGGGACTAGCGGGGATCTACAATGAGCAGTTCTTC. It yields the protein CASRKLRQGLAGIYNEQFF.